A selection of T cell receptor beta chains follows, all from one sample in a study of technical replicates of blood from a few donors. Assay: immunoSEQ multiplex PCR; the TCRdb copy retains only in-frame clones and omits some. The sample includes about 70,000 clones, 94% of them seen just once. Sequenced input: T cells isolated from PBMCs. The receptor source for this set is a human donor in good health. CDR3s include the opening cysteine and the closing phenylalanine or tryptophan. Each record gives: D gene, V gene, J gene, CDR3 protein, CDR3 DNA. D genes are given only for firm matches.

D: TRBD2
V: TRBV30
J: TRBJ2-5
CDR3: CAWNSGTSGIETQYF
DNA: TGTGCCTGGAATTCTGGGACTAGCGGTATAGAGACCCAGTACTTC

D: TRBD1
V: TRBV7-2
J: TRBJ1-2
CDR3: CASSLSGQGVTGYTF
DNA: TGTGCCAGCAGCTTATCCGGACAGGGGGTAACTGGCTACACCTTC

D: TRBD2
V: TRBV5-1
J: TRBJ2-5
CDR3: CASSTLAGVGETQYF
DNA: TGCGCCAGCAGCACCCTAGCGGGAGTAGGAGAGACCCAGTACTTC

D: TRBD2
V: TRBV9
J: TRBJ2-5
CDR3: CASSGRGLPQETQYF
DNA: TGTGCCAGCAGCGGACGGGGACTACCGCAAGAGACCCAGTACTTC

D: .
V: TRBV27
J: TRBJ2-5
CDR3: CASSLSLQETQYF
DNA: TGTGCCAGCAGTTTATCCCTCCAAGAGACCCAGTACTTC

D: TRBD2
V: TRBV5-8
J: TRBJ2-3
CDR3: CASSFPGTSGSWGTDTQYF
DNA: TGTGCCAGCAGCTTCCCCGGGACTAGCGGGAGTTGGGGCACAGATACGCAGTATTTT

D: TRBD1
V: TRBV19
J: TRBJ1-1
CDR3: CASKPDRAFRWNTEAFF
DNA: TGTGCCAGTAAACCGGACAGGGCCTTCAGATGGAACACTGAAGCTTTCTTT

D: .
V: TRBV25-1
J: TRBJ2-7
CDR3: CASSEYIQSDEQYF
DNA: TGTGCCAGCAGTGAATATATTCAGTCTGACGAGCAGTACTTC

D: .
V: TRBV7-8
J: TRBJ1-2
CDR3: CATAGEWYGYTF
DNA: TGTGCCACCGCAGGGGAATGGTATGGCTACACCTTC

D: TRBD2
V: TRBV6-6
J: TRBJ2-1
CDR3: CASSDTGGGWNEQFF
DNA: TGTGCCAGCAGTGATACCGGGGGGGGTTGGAATGAGCAGTTCTTC

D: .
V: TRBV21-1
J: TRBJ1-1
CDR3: CASTQGITDTEAFF
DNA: TGTGCCAGCACTCAGGGGATTACGGACACTGAAGCTTTCTTT

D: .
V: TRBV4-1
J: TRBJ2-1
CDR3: CASSQYRENEQFF
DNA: TGCGCCAGCAGCCAGTACAGGGAGAATGAGCAGTTCTTC

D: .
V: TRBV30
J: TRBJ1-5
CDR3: CAWSYGGGNQPQHF
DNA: TGTGCCTGGAGTTATGGAGGCGGCAATCAGCCCCAGCATTTT

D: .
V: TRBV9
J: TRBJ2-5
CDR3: CASSVADRGGNYQETQYF
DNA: TGTGCCAGCAGCGTAGCAGATCGGGGCGGGAATTACCAAGAGACCCAGTACTTC